This entry lists 16 T cell receptor beta chains sequenced from one sample in a study of shared clonotypes between healthy human individuals (dated by TCRdb to 2020 to 2021). Receptors were amplified or captured by the immunoSEQ multiplex PCR assay. TCRdb retrieved this table from immuneACCESS and kept in-frame rearrangements only. Not all clones are present; in checked studies, unresolved V genes account for under half, and no reason is known for the remainder. In this sample the table shows about 520,000 clones, 60% to 80% of which occur a single time. About 11% of the sample comes from the top ten. Material: PBMCs. Receptors originate from a woman aged 40-49 years in good health. Some clones in this sample may be carry-over from other donors' samples.

On this clone: A read error may be the cause here, since a much bigger clone is one base away. V and J are TRBV9 and TRBJ2-1; the match to TRBD1 covers 8 bases. The CDR3 totals 16 residues. Trimming cost V 4 bases and J 0 bases; bases outside gene matches: 6. Germline CDR1 reads SGDLS; CDR2 reads YYNGEE. CDR3 in DNA: TGTGCCAGCAGCCCTACAGGGGGGAGCTCCTACAATGAGCAGTTCTTC. Protein: CASSPTGGSSYNEQFF.

V usage is TRBV30 and J usage is TRBJ1-5; weak D call: TRBD1 (6 bases). CDR3 length equals 17 residues. Germline CDR1 reads GTSNPN; CDR2 reads SVGIG (reference sequence). The V end lost 5 bases, the J end lost 7 bases, and 27 bases lay between the germline ends. The CDR3 DNA sequence: TGTGCCTGGGCCCCCCGGACAGTCTACGGGTTGGGGCAGCCCCAGCATTTT. It codes for CAWAPRTVYGLGQPQHF. Full variable domain (outside the CDR3, taken from reference TRBV30 and TRBJ1-5): SQTIHQWPATLVQPVGSPLSLECTVEGTSNPNLYWYRQAAGRGLQLLFYSVGIGQISSEVPQNLSASRPQDRQFILSSKKLLLSDSGFYLCAWAPRTVYGLGQPQHFGDGTRLSIL.

This clone was seen a single time. The chain uses TRBV7-2 and TRBJ2-7, with 9 bases that match TRBD1. The CDR3 sequence is 15 residues long. CDR1 and CDR2 from the germline V gene are SGHTA and FQGNSA. Trimming at V came to 2 bases and at J to 2 bases, leaving 4 bases not matched to a gene. The CDR3 loop is CASSLRTGDPYEQYF. The CDR3 DNA follows: TGTGCCAGCAGCTTAAGGACAGGGGATCCCTACGAGCAGTACTTC.

The sample holds a few counts of this clone. The V call is TRBV2, the J call TRBJ1-2; D call uncertain. V was pared by 7 bases and J by 5 bases, with 17 bases between. CDR3 length equals 14 residues. Looked up from germline, CDR1 is SNHLY and CDR2 is FYNNEI. The CDR3 spells CASNPVGPGYGYTF. CDR3 DNA sequence: TGTGCCAGCAACCCCGTAGGTCCCGGGTATGGCTACACCTTC.

The rearrangement joins TRBV5-1 to TRBJ2-3; no clear D gene. The CDR3 has 16 amino acids. V was clipped by 4 bases and J by 2 bases, with 17 bases between them. The germline gives CDR1 SGHRS, CDR2 YFSETQ. In DNA form, the CDR3 reads TGCGCCAGCAGCAGAAGGGAAGGCTCCTCCACAGATACGCAGTATTTT. Amino acid sequence: CASSRREGSSTDTQYF.

The chain has TRBV9 and TRBJ2-2; maybe TRBD2 (6 bases). Germline CDR1 reads SGDLS; CDR2 reads YYNGEE. The CDR3 is made up of 13 amino acids. V was trimmed by 5 bases and J by 2 bases, leaving 7 bases between them. CDR3 nucleotide sequence: TGTGCCAGCAGGGGACTCAACACCGGGGAGCTGTTTTTT. Translating gives CASRGLNTGELFF.

The V gene is TRBV6-1, the J gene TRBJ1-5, with TRBD1 identical over 8 bases. The CDR3 extends over 15 amino acids. CDR1 is MNHNS, CDR2 SASEGT, per germline. V was clipped by 3 bases and J by 8 bases; unmatched bases: 9. CDR3 sequence reads: CASSDMGQVFEPQHF. CDR3 bases: TGTGCCAGCAGTGATATGGGACAGGTCTTTGAGCCCCAGCATTTT.

The chain joins TRBV7-9 to TRBJ2-3; 7 positions agree with TRBD1. Germline lookup yields CDR1 SEHNR and CDR2 FQNEAQ (reference sequence). The CDR3 loop spans 16 amino acids. Trimming took 6 bases from V and 2 from J; bases not matched to a gene: 11. The CDR3 DNA reads TGTGCCAGCAGGGACCCGGGACAGCAATACACAGATACGCAGTATTTT. Its translation is CASRDPGQQYTDTQYF.

The gene calls are TRBV7-9 and TRBJ2-3; TRBD2 agrees at 12 bases. CDR3 length equals 19 residues. The J segment lost 1 base and the V segment lost 5 bases, leaving 13 bases of the junction unmatched. Per germline, CDR1 SEHNR and CDR2 FQNEAQ (reference sequence). In nucleotides, the CDR3 is TGTGCCAGCAGCCCTAGGCGACTAGCGGGAGTCGGGGGCACAGATACGCAGTATTTT. The encoded protein is CASSPRRLAGVGGTDTQYF.

The V gene is TRBV7-9, the J gene TRBJ2-5; 11 positions match TRBD1. V was clipped by 6 bases and J by 5 bases; unmatched bases: 14. Germline assignment: CDR1 SEHNR and CDR2 FQNEAQ (reference sequence). The CDR3 length is 17 residues. CDR3 residues: CASSYLPGQGEGETQYF. The CDR3 DNA reads as TGTGCCAGCAGTTACCTACCGGGACAGGGGGAAGGGGAGACCCAGTACTTC.

CDR3 amino acids: CASSSIAGGPYEQYF. CDR3 in DNA: TGTGCCAGCAGCTCGATAGCGGGAGGGCCCTACGAGCAGTACTTC. This chain uses TRBV14 with TRBJ2-7, with 11 bases lining up with TRBD2. Losses at the gene ends were 5 bases for V and 2 bases for J; bases not matched to a gene: 5. CDR3 length equals 15 residues. The germline CDR1 and CDR2 sequences are SGHDN and FVKESK. Drawing the rest from reference TRBV14 and TRBJ2-7, the complete variable domain is EAGVTQFPSHSVIEKGQTVTLRCDPISGHDNLYWYRRVMGKEIKFLLHFVKESKQDESGMPNNRFLAERTGGTYSTLKVQPAELEDSGVYFCASSSIAGGPYEQYFGPGTRLTVT.

The rearrangement uses TRBV2 and TRBJ1-5; D perhaps matches TRBD1 (5 bases). Deletions cut 7 bases from V and 4 bases from J, with 17 bases between. The CDR3 contains 15 residues. CDR1 is SNHLY, CDR2 FYNNEI, per germline. In nucleotides, the CDR3 is TGTGCCAGCAAATCCCCGGGGCAGCTTAATCAGCCCCAGCATTTT. Translated, it gives CASKSPGQLNQPQHF. Full variable domain (rest looked up from reference TRBV2 and TRBJ1-5): EPEVTQTPSHQVTQMGQEVILRCVPISNHLYFYWYRQILGQKVEFLVSFYNNEISEKSEIFDDQFSVERPDGSNFTLKIRSTKLEDSAMYFCASKSPGQLNQPQHFGDGTRLSIL.

The chain joins TRBV30 to TRBJ2-3; no reliable D call. Germline CDR1 GTSNPN, CDR2 SVGIG (reference sequence). V was pared by 0 bases and J by 0 bases, with 10 bases between. The CDR3 contains 15 residues. The CDR3 nucleotides are TGTGCCTGGAGTGTATCGGACCCGAGCACAGATACGCAGTATTTT. This translates into CAWSVSDPSTDTQYF.

This chain's CDR3 is CAWSVLGNNQPQHF. The CDR3 nucleotides read TGTGCCTGGAGTGTCTTAGGGAACAATCAGCCCCAGCATTTT. The J gene is TRBJ1-5, the V gene TRBV30, with D hard to call. V lost 0 bases and J lost 3, with 9 bases in between. The CDR3 is made up of 14 amino acids. Germline assignment: CDR1 GTSNPN and CDR2 SVGIG (reference sequence).

The chain carries TRBV19 and TRBJ2-7, with TRBD2 identical over 7 bases. CDR1 and CDR2 (germline): LNHDA, SQIVND (reference sequence). The CDR3 spans 13 residues. J was trimmed by 4 bases and V by 1 base; bases with no gene match: 1. CDR3 nucleotide sequence: TGTGCCAGTAGTATAGGACTAGCTTACGAGCAGTACTTC. Encoded protein: CASSIGLAYEQYF.

This rearrangement joins TRBV5-5 to TRBJ2-7, with D unclear. CDR3 length equals 11 residues. CDR1 SGHKS and CDR2 YYEKEE come from the germline V gene (reference sequence). V lost 3 bases to trimming and J lost 3 bases, with 4 bases between them. CDR3 DNA: TGTGCCAGCAGCTCAAGCTACGAGCAGTACTTC. Translated, it gives CASSSSYEQYF. Using reference TRBV5-5 and TRBJ2-7 for the parts outside the CDR3, the full variable domain is DAGVTQSPTHLIKTRGQQVTLRCSPISGHKSVSWYQQVLGQGPQFIFQYYEKEERGRGNFPDRFSARQFPNYSSELNVNALLLGDSALYLCASSSSYEQYFGPGTRLTVT.